This T cell receptor beta chain was obtained from a study of human T cells and chemical hapten exposure. The wider study: Women made up most patients, who had alopecia areata, totalis or universalis.

The CDR3 has 17 amino acids. With V trimmed by 5 bases and J by 2 bases, 7 bases remained unmatched. CDR1 and CDR2 from the germline V gene are MNHEY and SMNVEV (reference sequence). A few counts support this clonotype. TCRdb processed the RACE reads anew with MiXCR; each CDR3 protein has one entry. The sample holds some 360,000 distinct CDR3 sequences; 5% to 6.5% are singletons and the top ten take about 2.5%. Time point denoted: pre-sensitization, week 0. Treatment specified: therapeutic diphenylcyclopropenone sensitization with weekly scalp DPC. This material consisted of whole blood, taken in connection with sensitization to the hapten diphenylcyclopropenone (DPC). The receptor was isolated from a woman between 50 and 59 years old with alopecia areata. Some clones in this sample may be carry-over from other donors' samples. The chain employs TRBV27 and TRBJ1-6; 9 nucleotides agree with TRBD1. The CDR3 region has the DNA TGTGCCAGCAGTCTAACAGGGGGCGCGGCCTATAATTCACCCCTCCACTTT. This encodes CASSLTGGAAYNSPLHF.